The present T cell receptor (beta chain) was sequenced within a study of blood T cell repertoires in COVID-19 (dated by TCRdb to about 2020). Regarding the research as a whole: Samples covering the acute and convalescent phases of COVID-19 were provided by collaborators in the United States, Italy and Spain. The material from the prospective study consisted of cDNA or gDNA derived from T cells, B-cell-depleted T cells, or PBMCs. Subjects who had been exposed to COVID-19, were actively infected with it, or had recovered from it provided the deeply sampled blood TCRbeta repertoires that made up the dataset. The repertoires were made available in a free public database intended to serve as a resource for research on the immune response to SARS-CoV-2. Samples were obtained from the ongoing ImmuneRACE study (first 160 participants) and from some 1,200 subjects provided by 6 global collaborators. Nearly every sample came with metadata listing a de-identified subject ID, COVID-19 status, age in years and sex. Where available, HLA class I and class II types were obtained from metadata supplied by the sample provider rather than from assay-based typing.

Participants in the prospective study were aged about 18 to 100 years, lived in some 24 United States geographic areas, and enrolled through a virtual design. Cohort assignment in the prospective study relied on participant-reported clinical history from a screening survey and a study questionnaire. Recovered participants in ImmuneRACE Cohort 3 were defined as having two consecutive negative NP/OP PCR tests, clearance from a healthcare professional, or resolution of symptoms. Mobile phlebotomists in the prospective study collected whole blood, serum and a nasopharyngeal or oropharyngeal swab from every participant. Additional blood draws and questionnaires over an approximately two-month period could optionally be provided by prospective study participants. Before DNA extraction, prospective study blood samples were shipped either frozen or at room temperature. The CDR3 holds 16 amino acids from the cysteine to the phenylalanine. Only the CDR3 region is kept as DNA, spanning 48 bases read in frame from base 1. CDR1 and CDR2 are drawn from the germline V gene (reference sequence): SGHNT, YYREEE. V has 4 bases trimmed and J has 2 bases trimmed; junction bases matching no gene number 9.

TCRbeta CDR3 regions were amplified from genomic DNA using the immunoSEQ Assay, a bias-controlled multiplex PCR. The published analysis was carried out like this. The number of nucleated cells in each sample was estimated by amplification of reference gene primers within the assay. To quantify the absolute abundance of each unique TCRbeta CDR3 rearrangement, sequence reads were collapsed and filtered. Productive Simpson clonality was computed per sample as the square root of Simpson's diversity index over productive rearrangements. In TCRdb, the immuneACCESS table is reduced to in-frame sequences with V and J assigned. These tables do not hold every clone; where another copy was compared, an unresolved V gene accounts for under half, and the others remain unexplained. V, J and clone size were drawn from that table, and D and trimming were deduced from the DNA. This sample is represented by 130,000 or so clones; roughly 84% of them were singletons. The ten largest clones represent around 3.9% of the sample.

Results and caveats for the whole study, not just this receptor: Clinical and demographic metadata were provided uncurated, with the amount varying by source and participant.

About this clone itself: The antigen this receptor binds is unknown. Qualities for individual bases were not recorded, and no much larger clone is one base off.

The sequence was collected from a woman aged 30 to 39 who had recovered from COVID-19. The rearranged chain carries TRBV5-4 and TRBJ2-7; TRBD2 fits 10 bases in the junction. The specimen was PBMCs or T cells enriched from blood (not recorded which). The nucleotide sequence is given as TGTGCCAGCAGCCCAGGACGGACTAGCGGTGCCTACGAGCAGTACTTC. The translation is CASSPGRTSGAYEQYF.